By sample fraction, the clone carrying this T cell receptor (delta chain) is medium-sized (0.01 to 0.1%). The data belong to a study of gamma-delta T cells after stem cell transplantation. TCRdb redid the clone calls on the RT-PCR reads with CATT. The sample carries around 2,500 delta-chain clones, about 17% recorded once. V lost 5 bases to trimming and J lost 0 bases; unmatched junction nucleotides: 26. Germline V gene data show CDR1 as TSWWSYY and CDR2 as QGS. The CDR3 runs to 23 residues. Sequenced material: gamma-delta T cells. The source of this sequence is a human donor. It is not recorded whose cells these are; they may come from a transplant donor. V usage is TRDV1 and J usage is TRDJ1; 11 bases align to TRDD3. In DNA, the CDR3 is TGTGCTCTTGGGCCTCCTTCCTTCCACTGGGGGATAAGAGCCCTTACTTACACCGATAAACTCATCTTT. This gives the protein CALGPPSFHWGIRALTYTDKLIF.